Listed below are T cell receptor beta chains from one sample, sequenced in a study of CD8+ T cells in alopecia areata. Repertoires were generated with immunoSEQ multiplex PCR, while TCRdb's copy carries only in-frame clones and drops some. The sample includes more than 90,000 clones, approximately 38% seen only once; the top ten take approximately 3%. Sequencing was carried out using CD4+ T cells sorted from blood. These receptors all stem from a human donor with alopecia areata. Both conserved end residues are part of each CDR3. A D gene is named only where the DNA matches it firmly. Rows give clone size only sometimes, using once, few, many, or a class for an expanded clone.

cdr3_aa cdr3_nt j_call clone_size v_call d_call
CAWSGGGGADTQYF TGCGCCTGGAGTGGTGGGGGCGGCGCAGATACGCAGTATTTT TRBJ2-3 once TRBV30 .
CSVVQAYEQYF TGCAGCGTTGTACAAGCCTACGAGCAGTACTTC TRBJ2-7 . TRBV29-1 .
CASSFSGTGSPEAFF TGTGCCAGCAGCTTTTCCGGGACAGGGTCTCCTGAAGCTTTCTTT TRBJ1-1 . TRBV7-2 TRBD1
CASSPHGQGARQPQHF TGTGCCAGCAGTCCCCACGGACAGGGGGCAAGGCAGCCCCAGCATTTT TRBJ1-5 . TRBV28 TRBD1
CASSPPIGQGGEQYF TGCGCCAGCAGTCCCCCCATCGGACAGGGTGGCGAGCAGTACTTC TRBJ2-7 few TRBV23-1 TRBD1
CASSQSSSGELFF TGCGCCAGCAGCCAATCTTCGTCCGGGGAGCTGTTTTTT TRBJ2-2 few TRBV4-3 .
CASSLSSVRVNTEAFF TGCGCCAGCAGCTTGTCGTCAGTAAGGGTGAACACTGAAGCTTTCTTT TRBJ1-1 . TRBV5-1 .
CASSFGQQETQYF TGCGCCAGCAGCTTTGGCCAGCAAGAGACCCAGTACTTC TRBJ2-5 few TRBV5-1 .
CASSQERGGVGTQYF TGTGCCAGCAGCCAAGAGCGGGGGGGCGTCGGTACGCAGTATTTT TRBJ2-3 . TRBV7-9 TRBD2
CSAGDRHDYGYTF TGCAGCGCCGGGGACAGGCACGACTATGGCTACACCTTC TRBJ1-2 . TRBV29-1 TRBD1
CSVGGRLNTEAFF TGCAGCGTTGGAGGCAGGTTGAACACTGAAGCTTTCTTT TRBJ1-1 few TRBV29-1 .
CASSYHRGLSYGYTF TGTGCCAGCAGTTACCATCGGGGGCTGAGCTATGGCTACACCTTC TRBJ1-2 . TRBV6-5 .
CASSPPTTDTQYF TGTGCCAGCTCACCACCCACCACAGATACGCAGTATTTT TRBJ2-3 . TRBV18 .
CATSRDLGGETQYF TGTGCCACCAGCAGAGATCTCGGAGGTGAGACCCAGTACTTC TRBJ2-5 . TRBV15 .
CAWSVGGTDQPQHF TGTGCCTGGAGTGTAGGCGGGACGGATCAGCCCCAGCATTTT TRBJ1-5 few TRBV30 .